The T cell receptor (beta chain) under discussion was sequenced for a study of T cells in women clearing cervical HPV infection. Study-wide points: Cases carried less TRBV6-7 than controls: roughly 0.11% versus 0.16%.

In the case of this clone: As yet, its antigen is unknown. Read sequence stops 3 residues before the CDR3 end, and the germline J gene provides the missing end.

All participants had a single incident cervical HPV16 infection, and prevalent HPV16 infections were excluded. HPV was found by MY09/MY11 PCR and dot-blot genotyping. Germline V gives CDR1 SNHLY, CDR2 FYNNEI. The CDR3 loop spans 15 amino acids. Sequencing was performed with immunoSEQ multiplex PCR; in TCRdb, only in-frame clones are kept and a portion is missing. Here the sample table reports around 28,000 clones. The material sequenced was blood buffy coat. The rearrangement uses TRBV2 and TRBJ2-3; maybe TRBD1 (6 bases). The sequence came from a woman between 18 and 69 years old with a cervical HPV16 infection that either progressed to CIN3+ or cleared (not recorded which). CDR3 sequence: CASSDRASRGETQYF. Partial CDR3 DNA: TGTGCCAGCAGTGATAGGGCCAGCAGGGGAGAGACG. Variable domain in full (rest from reference TRBV2 and TRBJ2-3): EPEVTQTPSHQVTQMGQEVILRCVPISNHLYFYWYRQILGQKVEFLVSFYNNEISEKSEIFDDQFSVERPDGSNFTLKIRSTKLEDSAMYFCASSDRASRGETQYFGPGTRLTVL.